The 5 T cell receptor beta chains below were found in one sample sequenced in a study of human T cells and chemical hapten exposure. A single record per CDR3 protein comes from TCRdb applying MiXCR to the RACE reads. In the table there are around 380,000 distinct CDR3 sequences, 4.5% to 7% of which are singletons. Time point: pre-sensitization, week 0. Stated treatment: therapeutic diphenylcyclopropenone sensitization with weekly scalp DPC. This material consisted of whole blood, taken in connection with sensitization to the hapten diphenylcyclopropenone (DPC). The origin of the receptors is a woman in her late teens or twenties with alopecia areata. Some clones in this sample may be carry-over from other donors' samples.

The CDR3 coding sequence is TGTGCCACCAGCGCGGGGCTGTCCTATGGCTACACCTTC. Translated, it gives CATSAGLSYGYTF. The chain carries TRBV24-1 and TRBJ1-2; possibly TRBD1 for D (5 bases). Per germline, CDR1 KGHDR and CDR2 SFDVKD. This CDR3 comprises 13 residues. V lost 7 bases and J lost 4, with 12 bases in between.

The chain links TRBV19 to TRBJ1-5; unclear D gene. There are 13 residues in the CDR3. Germline V gene data show CDR1 as LNHDA and CDR2 as SQIVND (reference sequence). Trimming took 3 bases from V and 5 from J, leaving 8 bases between them. The CDR3 DNA sequence: TGTGCCAGTAGTATGCGGATCGATCAGCCCCAGCATTTT. This encodes CASSMRIDQPQHF.

The V call is TRBV20-1, the J call TRBJ1-2; 7 bases fit TRBD1. Germline V CDR1 and CDR2: DFQATT, SNEGSKA (reference sequence). Trimming at V came to 5 bases and at J to 3 bases, leaving 3 bases not matched to a gene. CDR3 length equals 12 residues. CDR3 DNA sequence: TGCAGTGCTCTTACAGGGGACTATGGCTACACCTTC. Translated: CSALTGDYGYTF.

This clonotype was detected many times. J is TRBJ2-3 and V is TRBV29-1; D is perhaps TRBD1 (6 bases). This CDR3 region has 14 residues. The V end lost 6 bases, the J end lost 1 base, and 14 bases lay between the germline ends. The V gene's germline CDR1 is SQVTM and CDR2 ANQGSEA. CDR3: CSVEQGSGTDTQYF. The CDR3 region has the DNA TGCAGCGTGGAGCAGGGGTCGGGCACAGATACGCAGTATTTT.

At least ten counts were recorded for this clonotype. The rearrangement links TRBV7-9 to TRBJ2-5, with 10 positions matching TRBD2. V lost 7 bases, J lost 3 bases, and 8 bases stayed unmatched. Germline values: CDR1 SEHNR, CDR2 FQNEAQ (reference sequence). CDR3 length equals 15 residues. Here the CDR3 DNA reads TGTGCCAGCACCCTCCCACTAGCGGGAAAAGAGACCCAGTACTTC. As protein: CASTLPLAGKETQYF.